The TCR beta chain under discussion was sequenced for a study of blood T cell repertoires in COVID-19. TCRdb's copy holds only in-frame clones and misses some; the assay was immunoSEQ multiplex PCR. The sample lists some 150,000 clones, roughly 84% occurring once. V lost 4 bases to trimming and J lost 6 bases; unmatched junction nucleotides: 12. This CDR3 is 15 amino acids long. Germline CDR1 reads SQVTM; CDR2 reads ANQGSEA. This clone was seen a handful of times. The TCR originated in a woman aged 45-65 years with acute or convalescent COVID-19. The chain is built from TRBV29-1 and TRBJ1-2; 9 bases agree with TRBD1. The specimen was peripheral blood. The CDR3, as DNA: TGCAGCGTTGTTCCCCGGGACAGGGTGCGTGATGGCTACACCTTC. Protein product: CSVVPRDRVRDGYTF.